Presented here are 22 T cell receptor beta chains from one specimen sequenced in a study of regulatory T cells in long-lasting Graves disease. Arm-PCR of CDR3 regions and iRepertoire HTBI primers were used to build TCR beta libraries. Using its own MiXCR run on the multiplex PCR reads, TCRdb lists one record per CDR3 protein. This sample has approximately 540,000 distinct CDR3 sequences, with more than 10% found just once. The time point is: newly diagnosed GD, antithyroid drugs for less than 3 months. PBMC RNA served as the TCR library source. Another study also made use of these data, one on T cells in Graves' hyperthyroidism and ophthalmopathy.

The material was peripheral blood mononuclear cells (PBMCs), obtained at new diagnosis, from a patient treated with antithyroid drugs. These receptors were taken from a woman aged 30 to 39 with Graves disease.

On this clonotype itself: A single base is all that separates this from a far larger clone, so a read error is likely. CDR3 protein: CAWGLIWEQFF. The CDR3 nucleotides are TGTGCCTGGGGCCTAATTTGGGAGCAGTTCTTC. The genes are TRBV30 and TRBJ2-5; no clear D gene. The J call is doubtful: the DNA matches TRBJ2-1 better. This CDR3 spans 11 amino acids. Germline values: CDR1 GTSNPN, CDR2 SVGIG (reference sequence).

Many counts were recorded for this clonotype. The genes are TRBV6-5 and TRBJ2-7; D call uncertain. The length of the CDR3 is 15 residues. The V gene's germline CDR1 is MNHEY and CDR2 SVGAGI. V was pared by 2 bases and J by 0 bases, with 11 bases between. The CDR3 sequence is CASSYRLGVSYEQYF. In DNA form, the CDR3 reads TGTGCCAGCAGTTACCGCCTTGGGGTCTCCTACGAGCAGTACTTC.

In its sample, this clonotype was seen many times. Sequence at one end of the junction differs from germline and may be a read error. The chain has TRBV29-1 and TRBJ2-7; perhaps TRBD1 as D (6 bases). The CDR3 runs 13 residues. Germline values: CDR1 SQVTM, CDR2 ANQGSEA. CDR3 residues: CSVQEGRGYEQYF. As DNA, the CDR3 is TGCAGCGTTCAAGAGGGCAGGGGTTACGAGCAGTACTTC.

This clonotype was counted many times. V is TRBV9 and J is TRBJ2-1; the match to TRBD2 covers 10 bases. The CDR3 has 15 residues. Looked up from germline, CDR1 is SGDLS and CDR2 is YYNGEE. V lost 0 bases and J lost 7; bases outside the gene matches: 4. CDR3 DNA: TGTGCCAGCAGCGTAGGGCTAGCGGGAGAAAATGAGCAGTTCTTC. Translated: CASSVGLAGENEQFF.

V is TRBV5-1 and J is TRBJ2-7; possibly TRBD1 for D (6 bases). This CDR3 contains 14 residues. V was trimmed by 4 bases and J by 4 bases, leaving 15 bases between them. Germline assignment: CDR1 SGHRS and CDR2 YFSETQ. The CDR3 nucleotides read TGCGCCAGCAGCCCTACAGGGAGTAATTACGAGCAGTACTTC. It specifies CASSPTGSNYEQYF. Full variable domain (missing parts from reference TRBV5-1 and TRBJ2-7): KAGVTQTPRYLIKTRGQQVTLSCSPISGHRSVSWYQQTPGQGLQFLFEYFSETQRNKGNFPGRFSGRQFSNSRSEMNVSTLELGDSALYLCASSPTGSNYEQYFGPGTRLTVT.

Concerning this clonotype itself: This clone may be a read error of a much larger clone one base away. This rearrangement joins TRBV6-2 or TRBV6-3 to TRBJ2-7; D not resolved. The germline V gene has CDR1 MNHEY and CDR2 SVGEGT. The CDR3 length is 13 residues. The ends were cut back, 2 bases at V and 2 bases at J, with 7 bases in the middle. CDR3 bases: TGTGCCAGCAGTTACACTCGTACCTACGAGCAGTACTTC. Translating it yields CASSYTRTYEQYF.

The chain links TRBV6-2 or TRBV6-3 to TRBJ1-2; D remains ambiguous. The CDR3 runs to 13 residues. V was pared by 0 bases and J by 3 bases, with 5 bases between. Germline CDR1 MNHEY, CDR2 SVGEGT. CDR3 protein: CASSYSRDYGYTF. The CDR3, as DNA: TGTGCCAGCAGTTACTCGAGGGACTATGGCTACACCTTC.

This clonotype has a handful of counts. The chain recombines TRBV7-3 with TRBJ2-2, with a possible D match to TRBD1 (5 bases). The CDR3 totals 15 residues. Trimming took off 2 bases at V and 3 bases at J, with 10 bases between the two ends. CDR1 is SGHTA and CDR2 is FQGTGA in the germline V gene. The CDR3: CASSLGALDTGELFF. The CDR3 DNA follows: TGTGCCAGCAGCTTAGGGGCCTTAGACACCGGGGAGCTGTTTTTT.

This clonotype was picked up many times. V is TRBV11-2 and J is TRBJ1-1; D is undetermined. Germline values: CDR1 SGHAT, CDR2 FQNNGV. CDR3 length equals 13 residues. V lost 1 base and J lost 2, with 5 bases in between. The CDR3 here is CASSLASNTEAFF. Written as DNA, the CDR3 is TGTGCCAGCAGCTTAGCCTCTAACACTGAAGCTTTCTTT.

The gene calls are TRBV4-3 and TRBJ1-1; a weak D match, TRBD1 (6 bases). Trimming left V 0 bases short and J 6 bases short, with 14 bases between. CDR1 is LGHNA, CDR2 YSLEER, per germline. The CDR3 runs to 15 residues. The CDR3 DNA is TGCGCCAGCAGCCAAGATCCTCGGGGGGCCTCTGAAGCTTTCTTT. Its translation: CASSQDPRGASEAFF.

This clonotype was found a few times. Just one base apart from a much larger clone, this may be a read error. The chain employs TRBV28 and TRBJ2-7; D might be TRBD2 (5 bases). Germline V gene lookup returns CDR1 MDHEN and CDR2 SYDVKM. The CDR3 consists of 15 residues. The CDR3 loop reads CASSILRASNYKQYF. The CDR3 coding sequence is TGTGCCAGCAGTATCCTGCGGGCCAGCAACTACAAGCAGTACTTC.

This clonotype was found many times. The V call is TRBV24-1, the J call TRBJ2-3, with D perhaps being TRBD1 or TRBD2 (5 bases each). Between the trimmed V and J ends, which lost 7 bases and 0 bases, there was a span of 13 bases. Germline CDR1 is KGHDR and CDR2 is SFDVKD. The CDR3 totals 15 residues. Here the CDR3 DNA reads TGTGCCACCAGCCCAGAGGGGTCTAGCACAGATACGCAGTATTTT. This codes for CATSPEGSSTDTQYF.

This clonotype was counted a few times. CDR3 DNA: TGTGCCTGGAGTAAAAGCGGGAACAATGAGCAGTTCTTC. Translated, it gives CAWSKSGNNEQFF. The genes are TRBV30 and TRBJ2-1; 7 nucleotides line up with TRBD2. The V gene end was trimmed by 2 bases and the J gene end by 5 bases; junction bases not matched to a gene: 3. Germline-derived CDR1 and CDR2 are GTSNPN and SVGIG (reference sequence). CDR3 size: 13 residues.

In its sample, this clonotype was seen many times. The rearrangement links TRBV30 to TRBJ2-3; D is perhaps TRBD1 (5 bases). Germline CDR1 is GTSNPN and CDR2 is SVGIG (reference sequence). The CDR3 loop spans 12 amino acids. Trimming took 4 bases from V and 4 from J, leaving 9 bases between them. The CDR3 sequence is CAWTWGADTQYF. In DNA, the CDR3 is TGTGCCTGGACCTGGGGCGCAGATACGCAGTATTTT.

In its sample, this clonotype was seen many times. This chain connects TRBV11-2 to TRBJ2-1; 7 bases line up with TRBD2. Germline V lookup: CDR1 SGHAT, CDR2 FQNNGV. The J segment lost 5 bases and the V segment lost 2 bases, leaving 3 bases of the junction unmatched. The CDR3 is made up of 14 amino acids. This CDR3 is CASSLLGGDNEQFF. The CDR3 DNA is TGTGCCAGCAGCTTACTTGGGGGGGACAATGAGCAGTTCTTC. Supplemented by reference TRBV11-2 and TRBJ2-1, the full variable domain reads EAGVAQSPRYKIIEKRQSVAFWCNPISGHATLYWYQQILGQGPKLLIQFQNNGVVDDSQLPKDRFSAERLKGVDSTLKIQPAKLEDSAVYLCASSLLGGDNEQFFGPGTRLTVL.

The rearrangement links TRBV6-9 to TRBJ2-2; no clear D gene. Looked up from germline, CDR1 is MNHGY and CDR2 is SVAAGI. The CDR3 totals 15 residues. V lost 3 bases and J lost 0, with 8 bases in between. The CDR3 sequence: CASSYQRPNTGELFF. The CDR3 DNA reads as TGTGCCAGCAGTTACCAACGCCCGAACACCGGGGAGCTGTTTTTT.

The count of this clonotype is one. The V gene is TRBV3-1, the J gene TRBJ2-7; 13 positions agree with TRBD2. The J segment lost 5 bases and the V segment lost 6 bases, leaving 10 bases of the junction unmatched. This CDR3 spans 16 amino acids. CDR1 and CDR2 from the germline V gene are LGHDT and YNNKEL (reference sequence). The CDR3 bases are TGTGCCAGCAGAAGAGGACTAGCGGGAGTATCCGACGAGCAGTACTTC. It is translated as CASRRGLAGVSDEQYF.

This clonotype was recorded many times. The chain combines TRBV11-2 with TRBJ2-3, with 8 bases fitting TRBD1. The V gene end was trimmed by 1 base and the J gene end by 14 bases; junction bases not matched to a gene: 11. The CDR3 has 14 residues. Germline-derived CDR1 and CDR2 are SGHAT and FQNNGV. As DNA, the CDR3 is TGTGCCAGCAGCTTAGCGTACGGGACAGGACTTCCGTATTTT. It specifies CASSLAYGTGLPYF.

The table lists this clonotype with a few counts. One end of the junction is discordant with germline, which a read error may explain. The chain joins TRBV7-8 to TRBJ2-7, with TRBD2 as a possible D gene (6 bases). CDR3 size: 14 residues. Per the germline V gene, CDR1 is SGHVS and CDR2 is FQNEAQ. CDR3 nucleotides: TGCGCCAGCAGCCAAGGTCCGGGAGCGGACGAGCAGTACTTC. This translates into CASSQGPGADEQYF.

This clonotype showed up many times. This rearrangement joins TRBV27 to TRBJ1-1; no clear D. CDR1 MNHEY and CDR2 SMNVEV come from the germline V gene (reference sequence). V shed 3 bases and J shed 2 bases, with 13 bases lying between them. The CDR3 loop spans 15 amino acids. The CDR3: CASSLNSDGNTEAFF. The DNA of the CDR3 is TGTGCCAGCAGTTTGAACTCCGACGGAAACACTGAAGCTTTCTTT.

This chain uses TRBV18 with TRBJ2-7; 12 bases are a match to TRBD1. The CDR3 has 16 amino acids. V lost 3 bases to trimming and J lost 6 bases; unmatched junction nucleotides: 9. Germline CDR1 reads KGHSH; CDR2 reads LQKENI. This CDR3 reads CASSPSSGTGGFEQYF. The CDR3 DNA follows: TGTGCCAGCTCACCCTCTTCCGGGACAGGGGGCTTCGAGCAGTACTTC. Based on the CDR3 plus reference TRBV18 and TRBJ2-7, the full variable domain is NAGVMQNPRHLVRRRGQEARLRCSPMKGHSHVYWYRQLPEEGLKFMVYLQKENIIDESGMPKERFSAEFPKEGPSILRIQQVVRGDSAAYFCASSPSSGTGGFEQYFGPGTRLTVT.

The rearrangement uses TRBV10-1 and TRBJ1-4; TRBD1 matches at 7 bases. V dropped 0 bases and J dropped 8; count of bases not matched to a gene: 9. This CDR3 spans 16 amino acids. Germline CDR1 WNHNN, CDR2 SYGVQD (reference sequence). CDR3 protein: CASSESSPGGSEKLFF. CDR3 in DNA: TGCGCCAGCAGTGAGTCATCGCCAGGGGGATCAGAAAAACTGTTTTTT.